This TCR beta chain was retrieved from a study of blood T cell repertoires in COVID-19. Clones were read by immunoSEQ multiplex PCR, and TCRdb kept only the in-frame ones, dropping some. The sample comprises around 110,000 clones, 90% of which are singletons, and 1.5% to 2% rests with the top ten. This clonotype originated in a human donor with active COVID-19. The donor label of this sample is uncertain. The sequencing input was peripheral blood.

DNA of the CDR3: TGTGCCAGTACCCTAGGACAGGGACGAACCTACGAGCAGTACTTC. It yields the protein CASTLGQGRTYEQYF. The chain is built from TRBV19 and TRBJ2-7, with 8 bases matching TRBD1. This CDR3 region has 15 residues. V dropped 7 bases and J dropped 2; count of bases not matched to a gene: 10. The germline V gene encodes CDR1 LNHDA and CDR2 SQIVND (reference sequence).